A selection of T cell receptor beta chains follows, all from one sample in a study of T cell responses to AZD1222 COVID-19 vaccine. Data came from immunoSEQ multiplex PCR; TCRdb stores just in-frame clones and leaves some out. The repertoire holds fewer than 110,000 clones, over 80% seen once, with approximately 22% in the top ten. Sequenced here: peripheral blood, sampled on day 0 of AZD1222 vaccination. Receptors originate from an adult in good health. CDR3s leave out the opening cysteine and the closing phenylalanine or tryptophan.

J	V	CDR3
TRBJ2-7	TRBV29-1	SVHPDEGAGEQY
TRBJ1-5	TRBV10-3	AIHQGLNQPQH
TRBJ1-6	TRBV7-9	ASSLQGAANSPLH
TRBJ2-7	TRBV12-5	ASGRDVYYEQY
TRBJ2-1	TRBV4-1	ASSRNEAGLNEQF
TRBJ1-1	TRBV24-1	ATRLQGPGEAF
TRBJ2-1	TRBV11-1	ASSWTEDNEQF
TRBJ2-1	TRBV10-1	ASSSSGSSYNEQF
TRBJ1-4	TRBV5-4	ASSLDVATNEKLF
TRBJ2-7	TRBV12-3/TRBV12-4	ASRPPGHYEQY
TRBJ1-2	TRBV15	ATSRTGSPPGGYT
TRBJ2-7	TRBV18	ASSLQGSGEQY
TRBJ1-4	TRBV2	ASSVDRGSEKLF
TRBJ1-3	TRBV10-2	ASSGTFFSGIY
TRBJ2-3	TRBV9	ASSVAGATDTQY
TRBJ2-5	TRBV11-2	ASSFLGVQETQY
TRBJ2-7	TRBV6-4	ASSDSPGYEQY